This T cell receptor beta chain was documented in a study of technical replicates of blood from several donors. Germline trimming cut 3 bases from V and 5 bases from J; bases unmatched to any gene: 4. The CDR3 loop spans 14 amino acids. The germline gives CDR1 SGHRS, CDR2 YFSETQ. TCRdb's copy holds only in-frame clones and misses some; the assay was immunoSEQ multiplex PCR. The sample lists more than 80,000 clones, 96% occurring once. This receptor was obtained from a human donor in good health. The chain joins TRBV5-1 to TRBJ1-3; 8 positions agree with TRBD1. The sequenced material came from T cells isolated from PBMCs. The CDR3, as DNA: TGCGCCAGCAGCTGGGGACAGGAGCGAAACACCATATATTTT. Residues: CASSWGQERNTIYF.